This T cell receptor (beta chain) was identified in a study of blood T cells in healthy people across ages. Study observations and caveats: Observed TCR beta diversity per million T cells went down as age went up. This fall followed a roughly linear course with age. Compared with aged donors, long-lived donors showed fewer expanded clones, suggesting selection.

This CDR3 spans 14 amino acids. Germline assignment: CDR1 KGHDR and CDR2 SFDVKD. Trimming removed 4 bases from V and 6 bases from J, with 14 bases in between. Points on this clonotype: The antigen is not known.

The second PCR ran roughly 7 to 11 cycles with a sample-barcoded 5' primer and J-beta primers. TCRdb reanalysed the 5' RACE reads using MiXCR and keeps one entry per CDR3 protein. The sample yields around 1,000,000 distinct CDR3 sequences, almost 25% seen once. In addition, the sample was reused for a study of T cells of mothers and their children.

The source material was blood. The sequence was obtained from a girl aged 2-15 years in good health. This chain connects TRBV24-1 to TRBJ1-1, with D maybe TRBD1 (5 bases). Here the CDR3 reads CATSDTTQGPEAFF. Written as DNA, the CDR3 is TGTGCCACCAGTGACACGACTCAGGGTCCTGAAGCTTTCTTT.